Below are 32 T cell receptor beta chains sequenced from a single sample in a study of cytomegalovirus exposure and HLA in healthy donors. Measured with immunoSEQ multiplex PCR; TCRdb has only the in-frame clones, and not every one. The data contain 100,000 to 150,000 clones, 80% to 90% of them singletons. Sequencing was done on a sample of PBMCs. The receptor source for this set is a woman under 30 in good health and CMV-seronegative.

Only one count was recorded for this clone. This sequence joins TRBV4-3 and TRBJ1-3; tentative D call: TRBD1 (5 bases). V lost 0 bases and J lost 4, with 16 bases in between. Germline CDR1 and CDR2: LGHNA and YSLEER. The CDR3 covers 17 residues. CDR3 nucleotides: TGCGCCAGCAGCCAAGATTTCGTTGGGCAGGGAGGAAACACCATATATTTT. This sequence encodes CASSQDFVGQGGNTIYF.

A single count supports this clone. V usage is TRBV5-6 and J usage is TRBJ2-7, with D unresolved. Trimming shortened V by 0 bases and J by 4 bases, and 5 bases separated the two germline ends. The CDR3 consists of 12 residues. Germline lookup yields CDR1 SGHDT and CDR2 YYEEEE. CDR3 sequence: CASSLDFYEQYF. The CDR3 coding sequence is TGTGCCAGCAGCTTGGACTTTTACGAGCAGTACTTC.

CDR3 sequence: CASSLGWIAGGLIEQFF. Here the CDR3 DNA reads TGCGCCAGCAGCTTAGGGTGGATAGCGGGGGGCCTTATTGAGCAGTTCTTC. This chain joins TRBV5-1 and TRBJ2-1, with 10 bases aligning to TRBD2. The CDR3 runs 17 residues. V trimming: 2 bases; J trimming: 9 bases; junction bases outside the gene matches: 14. CDR1 and CDR2 (germline): SGHRS, YFSETQ.

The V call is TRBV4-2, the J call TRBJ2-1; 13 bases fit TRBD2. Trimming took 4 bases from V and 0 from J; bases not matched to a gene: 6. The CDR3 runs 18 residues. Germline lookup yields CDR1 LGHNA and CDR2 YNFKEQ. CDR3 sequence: CASSPGLAGRSSYNEQFF. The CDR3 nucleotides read TGTGCCAGCAGCCCGGGACTAGCGGGGCGAAGCTCCTACAATGAGCAGTTCTTC.

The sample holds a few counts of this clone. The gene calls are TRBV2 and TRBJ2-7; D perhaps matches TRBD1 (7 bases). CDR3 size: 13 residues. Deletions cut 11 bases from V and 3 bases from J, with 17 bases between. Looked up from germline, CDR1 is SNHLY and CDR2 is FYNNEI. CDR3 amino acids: CAVRGDSVYEQYF. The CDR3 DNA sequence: TGTGCCGTAAGGGGGGACAGCGTCTACGAGCAGTACTTC.

The CDR3 loop is CASSTGTGGTF. The DNA of the CDR3 is TGTGCCAGCAGCACGGGGACAGGCGGCACCTTC. The chain links TRBV7-9 to TRBJ1-2, with 8 positions matching TRBD1. CDR1 is SEHNR, CDR2 FQNEAQ, per germline (reference sequence). There are 11 residues in the CDR3. The V gene end was trimmed by 5 bases and the J gene end by 13 bases; junction bases not matched to a gene: 6.

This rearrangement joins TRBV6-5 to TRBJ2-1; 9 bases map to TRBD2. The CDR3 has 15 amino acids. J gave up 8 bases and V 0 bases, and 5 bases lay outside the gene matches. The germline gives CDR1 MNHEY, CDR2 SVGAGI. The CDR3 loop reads CASSYSLAGRDEQFF. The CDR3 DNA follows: TGTGCCAGCAGTTACTCTCTAGCGGGGAGGGATGAGCAGTTCTTC.

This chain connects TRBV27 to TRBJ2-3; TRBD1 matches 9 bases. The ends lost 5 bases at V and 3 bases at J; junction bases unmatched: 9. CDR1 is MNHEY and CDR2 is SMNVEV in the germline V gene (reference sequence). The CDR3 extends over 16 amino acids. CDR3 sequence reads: CASSHHRGRDTDTQYF. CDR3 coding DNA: TGTGCCAGCAGTCACCACAGGGGGCGTGATACAGATACGCAGTATTTT.

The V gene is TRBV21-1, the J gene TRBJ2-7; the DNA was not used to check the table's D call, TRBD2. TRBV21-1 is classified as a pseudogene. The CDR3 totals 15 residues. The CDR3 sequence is CASSTSGEVPHEQYF. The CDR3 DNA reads TGTGCCAGCAGCACTAGCGGGGAAGTCCCCCACGAGCAGTACTTC.

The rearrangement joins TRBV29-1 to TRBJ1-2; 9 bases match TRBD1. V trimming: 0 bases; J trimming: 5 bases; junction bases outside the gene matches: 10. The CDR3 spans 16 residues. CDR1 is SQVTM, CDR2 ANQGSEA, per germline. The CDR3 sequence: CSVEDRGQGVAYGYTF. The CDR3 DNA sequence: TGCAGCGTTGAAGATAGGGGACAGGGAGTGGCGTATGGCTACACCTTC.

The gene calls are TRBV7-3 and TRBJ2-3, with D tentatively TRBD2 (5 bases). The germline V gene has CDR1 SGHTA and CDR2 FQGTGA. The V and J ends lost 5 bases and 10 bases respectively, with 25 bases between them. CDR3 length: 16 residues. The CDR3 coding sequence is TGTGCCAGCAGCCAGACCGGGCGGGTTCAGTCGGACCCGCAGTATTTT. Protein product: CASSQTGRVQSDPQYF.

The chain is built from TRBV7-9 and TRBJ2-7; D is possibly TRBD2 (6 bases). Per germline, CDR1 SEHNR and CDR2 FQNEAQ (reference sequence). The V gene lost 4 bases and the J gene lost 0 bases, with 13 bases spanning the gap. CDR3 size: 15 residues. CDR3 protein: CASSSDSGFSYEQYF. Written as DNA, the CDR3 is TGTGCCAGCAGCTCCGATAGCGGCTTCTCCTACGAGCAGTACTTC.

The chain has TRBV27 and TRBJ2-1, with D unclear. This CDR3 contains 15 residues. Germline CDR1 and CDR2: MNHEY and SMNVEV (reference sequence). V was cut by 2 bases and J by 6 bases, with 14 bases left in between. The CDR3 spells CASSLLQARSNEQFF. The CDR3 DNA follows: TGTGCCAGCAGTTTACTCCAAGCTAGGTCCAATGAGCAGTTCTTC.

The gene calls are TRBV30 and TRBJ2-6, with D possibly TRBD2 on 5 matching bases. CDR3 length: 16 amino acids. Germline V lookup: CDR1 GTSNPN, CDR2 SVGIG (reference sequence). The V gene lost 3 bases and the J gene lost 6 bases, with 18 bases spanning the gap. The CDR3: CAWRSGLVVAANVLTF. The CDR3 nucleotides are TGTGCCTGGAGATCAGGACTGGTCGTCGCGGCCAACGTCCTGACTTTC.

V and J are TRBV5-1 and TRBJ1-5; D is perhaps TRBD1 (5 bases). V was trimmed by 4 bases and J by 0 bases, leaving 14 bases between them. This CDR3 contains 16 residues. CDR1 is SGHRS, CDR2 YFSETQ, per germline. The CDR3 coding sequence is TGCGCCAGCAGCCTGGTACCAGGGCTTAGCAATCAGCCCCAGCATTTT. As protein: CASSLVPGLSNQPQHF.

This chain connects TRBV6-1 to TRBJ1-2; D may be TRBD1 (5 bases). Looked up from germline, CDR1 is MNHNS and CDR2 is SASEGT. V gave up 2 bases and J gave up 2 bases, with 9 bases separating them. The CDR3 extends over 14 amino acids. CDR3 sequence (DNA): TGTGCCAGCAGTGAACAGGGCTGGAACTATGGCTACACCTTC. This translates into CASSEQGWNYGYTF.

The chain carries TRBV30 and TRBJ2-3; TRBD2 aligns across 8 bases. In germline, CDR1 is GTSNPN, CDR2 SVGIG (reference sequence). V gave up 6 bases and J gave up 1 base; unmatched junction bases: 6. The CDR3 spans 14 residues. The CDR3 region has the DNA TGTGCCTGCCGAAGCGGGGGCCGCACAGATACGCAGTATTTT. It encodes CACRSGGRTDTQYF.

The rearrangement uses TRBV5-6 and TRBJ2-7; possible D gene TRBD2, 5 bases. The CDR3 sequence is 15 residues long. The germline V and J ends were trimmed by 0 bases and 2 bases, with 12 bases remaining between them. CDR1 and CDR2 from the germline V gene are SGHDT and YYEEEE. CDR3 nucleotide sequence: TGTGCCAGCAGCTTGGTCGGGGTAGGGACCTACGAGCAGTACTTC. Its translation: CASSLVGVGTYEQYF.

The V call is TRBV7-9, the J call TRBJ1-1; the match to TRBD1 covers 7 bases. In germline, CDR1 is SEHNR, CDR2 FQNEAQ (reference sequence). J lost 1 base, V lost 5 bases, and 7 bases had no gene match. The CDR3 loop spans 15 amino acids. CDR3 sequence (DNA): TGTGCCAGCAGCCCTATCCAGGGGGAGAACACTGAAGCTTTCTTT. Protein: CASSPIQGENTEAFF.

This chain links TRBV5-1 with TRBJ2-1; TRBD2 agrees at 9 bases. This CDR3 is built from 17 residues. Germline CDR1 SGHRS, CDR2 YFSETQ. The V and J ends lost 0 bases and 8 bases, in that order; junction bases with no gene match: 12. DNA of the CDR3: TGCGCCAGCAGCTTGGAAGGTATCCGGACTAGCGTATATGAGCAGTTCTTC. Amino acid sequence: CASSLEGIRTSVYEQFF.

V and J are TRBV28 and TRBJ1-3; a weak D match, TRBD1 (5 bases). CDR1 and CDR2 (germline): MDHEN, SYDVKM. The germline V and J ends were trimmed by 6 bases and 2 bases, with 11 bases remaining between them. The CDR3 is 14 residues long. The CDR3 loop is CASRAWGAGNTIYF. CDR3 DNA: TGTGCCAGCAGGGCGTGGGGGGCTGGAAACACCATATATTTT.

The CDR3 DNA is TGTGCCAGCAGCCTCGGACATCTGGGTCAGCCCCAGCATTTT. Protein: CASSLGHLGQPQHF. This sequence joins TRBV5-5 and TRBJ1-5, with a weak D call TRBD1 (5 bases). CDR1 is SGHKS, CDR2 YYEKEE, per germline (reference sequence). The CDR3 runs 14 residues. V dropped 4 bases and J dropped 6 bases, with 14 bases sitting between them.

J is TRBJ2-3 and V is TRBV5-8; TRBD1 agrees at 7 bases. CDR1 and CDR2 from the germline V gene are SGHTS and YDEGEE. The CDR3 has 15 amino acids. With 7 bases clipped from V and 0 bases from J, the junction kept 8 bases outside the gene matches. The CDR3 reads CASGEGTVSTDTQYF. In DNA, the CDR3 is TGTGCCAGCGGAGAAGGGACAGTTAGCACAGATACGCAGTATTTT.

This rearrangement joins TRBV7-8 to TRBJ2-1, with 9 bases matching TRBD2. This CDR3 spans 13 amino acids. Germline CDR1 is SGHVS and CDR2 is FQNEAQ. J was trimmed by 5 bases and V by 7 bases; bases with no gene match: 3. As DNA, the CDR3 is TGTGCCAGCACGGGACTAGCCCACAATGAGCAGTTCTTC. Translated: CASTGLAHNEQFF.

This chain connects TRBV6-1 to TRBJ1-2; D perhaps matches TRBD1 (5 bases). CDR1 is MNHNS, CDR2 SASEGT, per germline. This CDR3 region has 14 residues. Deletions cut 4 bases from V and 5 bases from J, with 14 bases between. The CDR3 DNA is TGTGCCAGCAGTGGACAGTTTAAACCTTATGGCTACACCTTC. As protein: CASSGQFKPYGYTF.

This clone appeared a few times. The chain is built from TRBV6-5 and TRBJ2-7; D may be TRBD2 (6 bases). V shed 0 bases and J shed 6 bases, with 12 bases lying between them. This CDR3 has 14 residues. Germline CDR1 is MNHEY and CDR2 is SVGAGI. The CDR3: CASSYSLGEVEQYF. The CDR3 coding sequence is TGTGCCAGCAGTTACTCCCTGGGGGAGGTCGAGCAGTACTTC.

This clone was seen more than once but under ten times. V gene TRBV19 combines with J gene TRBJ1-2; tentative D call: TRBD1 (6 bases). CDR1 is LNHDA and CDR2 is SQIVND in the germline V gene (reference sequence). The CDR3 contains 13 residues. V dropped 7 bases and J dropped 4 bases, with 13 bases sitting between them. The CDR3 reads CASKQGEAYGYTF. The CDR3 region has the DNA TGTGCCAGTAAACAGGGAGAGGCCTATGGCTACACCTTC.

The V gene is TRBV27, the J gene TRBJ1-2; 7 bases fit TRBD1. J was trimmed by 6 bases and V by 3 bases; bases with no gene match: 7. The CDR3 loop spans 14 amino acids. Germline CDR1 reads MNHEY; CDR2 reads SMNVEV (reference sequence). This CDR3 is CASSFSGQPDGYTF. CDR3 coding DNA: TGTGCCAGCAGTTTCTCGGGACAGCCCGATGGCTACACCTTC.

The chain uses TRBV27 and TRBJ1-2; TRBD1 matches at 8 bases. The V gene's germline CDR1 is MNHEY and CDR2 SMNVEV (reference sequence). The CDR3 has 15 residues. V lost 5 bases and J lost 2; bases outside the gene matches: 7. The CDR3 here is CASSQTGGGNYGYTF. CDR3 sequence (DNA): TGTGCCAGCAGTCAAACAGGGGGAGGGAACTATGGCTACACCTTC.

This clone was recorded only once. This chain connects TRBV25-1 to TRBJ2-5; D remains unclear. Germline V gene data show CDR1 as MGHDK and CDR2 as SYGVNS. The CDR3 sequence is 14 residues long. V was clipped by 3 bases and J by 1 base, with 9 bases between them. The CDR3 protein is CASSEVGRQETQYF. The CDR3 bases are TGTGCCAGCAGTGAGGTGGGCCGCCAAGAGACCCAGTACTTC.

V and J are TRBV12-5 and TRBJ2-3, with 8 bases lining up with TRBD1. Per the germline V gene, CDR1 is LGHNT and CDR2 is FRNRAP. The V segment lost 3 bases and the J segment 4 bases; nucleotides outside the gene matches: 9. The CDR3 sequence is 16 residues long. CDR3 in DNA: TGTGCTAGTGGTTTTCGTGTCAGGGGGCGGTCAGATACGCAGTATTTT. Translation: CASGFRVRGRSDTQYF.

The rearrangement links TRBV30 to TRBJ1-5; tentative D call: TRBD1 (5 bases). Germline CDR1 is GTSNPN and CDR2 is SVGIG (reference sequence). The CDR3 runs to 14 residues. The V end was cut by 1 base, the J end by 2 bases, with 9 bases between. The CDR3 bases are TGTGCCTGGAGTGGACAGTTGCGCAATCAGCCCCAGCATTTT. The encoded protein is CAWSGQLRNQPQHF.